Below, one T cell receptor beta chain is given with its context. No cognate antigen has been identified for it. Per-base quality was not reported, and no clone a single base away is much larger than it. The data are from a study of CD8 T cells in ankylosing spondylitis (dated by TCRdb to 2017 to 2019). Regarding the research as a whole: The study set out to find disease-linked TCR variants by profiling T cell receptor beta repertoires in ankylosing spondylitis patients and healthy donors. Peripheral blood was sampled, and synovial fluid was additionally collected from ankylosing spondylitis patients. The full study cohort was made up of about 25 ankylosing spondylitis patients and 108 healthy donors.

The germline V gene yields SGHRS for CDR1 and YFSETQ for CDR2. V is reduced by 1 base and J by 6 bases, leaving a spacing of 18 bases between them. The CDR3 covers 16 residues, taking in both the cysteine and the phenylalanine. The kept DNA is CDR3 alone, 48 bases in frame from the first base. Summary of the overall study and its limitations: Blood from ankylosing spondylitis patients appeared to be characterized by a TCR beta motif composed of under 10 highly homologous amino acid variants. Some motif variants were previously reported in synovial fluid and blood of reactive arthritis patients, suggesting common disease-initiation mechanisms. The disease-linked clones were reported as significantly enriched in matched synovial fluid samples from ankylosing spondylitis patients. The disease-linked clones showed a CD8+ phenotype and occurred at relatively low frequencies in peripheral blood.

These reads were obtained on an Illumina HiSeq 2500. Quantitative 5'-RACE with molecular barcodes was used to prepare TCR beta libraries. The authors processed their data as follows. Disease-linked TCR variants were identified with a new computational method built on a probabilistic model of VDJ rearrangement. Clones were called with MiXCR by TCRdb after fastp trimmed the public reads at Q25, and only in-frame beta chains were retained. Identical CDR3 proteins give one entry, which carries the most common genes and DNA. In this record, the V and J calls reflect TCRdb's handling and not the investigators' own analysis. The sample profile shows more than 300,000 distinct CDR3 sequences; approximately 10% of them were found once. Of the sample, roughly 9.1% falls within the top ten clones.

The chain is encoded by TRBV5-1 joined to TRBJ2-3; a tentative D call is TRBD2 (5 bases match). Sample: blood, either unsorted or a sorted T cell fraction (not recorded which). This TCR was sampled from a female donor with ankylosing spondylitis or in good health (not recorded which). The DNA sequence reads TGCGCCAGCAGCTTGTTATCCGGGGTTGGAGTGGATACGCAGTATTTT. Translation gives CASSLLSGVGVDTQYF. The variable domain in full, with residues beyond the CDR3 obtained from the reference TRBV5-1 and TRBJ2-3 genes, is KAGVTQTPRYLIKTRGQQVTLSCSPISGHRSVSWYQQTPGQGLQFLFEYFSETQRNKGNFPGRFSGRQFSNSRSEMNVSTLELGDSALYLCASSLLSGVGVDTQYFGPGTRLTVL.